The 16 T cell receptor beta chains presented below share a single source sample, sequenced in a study of beta chain features in type 1 diabetes. The study, taken as a whole, reports: All four CD4+ subsets of Type 1 diabetes patients contained TCRB CDR3s that were moderately but significantly shorter.

What was sequenced were expressed TCRB transcripts, since all of the isolated RNA had been reverse transcribed. This table comes from immunoSEQ multiplex PCR, and its TCRdb copy is limited to in-frame clones, with some not included. The table records 200,000 to 250,000 clones, approximately 15% of them present only once. No antigen has been assigned to these receptors. Sequences were obtained from naive CD4+ T cells from blood. Receptors were obtained from a man aged 25-45 years with type 1 diabetes.

This clone was seen only a few times. The chain links TRBV11-2 to TRBJ2-3; 7 bases map to TRBD2. The V gene's germline CDR1 is SGHAT and CDR2 FQNNGV. The CDR3 is 15 amino acids. Losses at the gene ends were 5 bases for V and 0 bases for J; bases not matched to a gene: 5. The CDR3 DNA reads TGTGCCAGCAGCCCTACCGGGGGGAGCACAGATACGCAGTATTTT. Translation gives CASSPTGGSTDTQYF.

The rearrangement links TRBV4-2 to TRBJ2-3, with 9 bases identical to TRBD2. The J segment lost 2 bases and the V segment lost 6 bases, leaving 6 bases of the junction unmatched. Per the germline V gene, CDR1 is LGHNA and CDR2 is YNFKEQ. CDR3 length: 15 amino acids. The CDR3 sequence: CASSPTSGYTDTQYF. The DNA of the CDR3 is TGTGCCAGCAGTCCTACTAGCGGGTACACAGATACGCAGTATTTT.

This chain uses TRBV19 with TRBJ2-7, with 7 bases lining up with TRBD1. Trimming at V came to 5 bases and at J to 7 bases, leaving 8 bases not matched to a gene. Germline-derived CDR1 and CDR2 are LNHDA and SQIVND (reference sequence). The CDR3 is 13 residues long. CDR3 bases: TGTGCCAGTAGTCCCACAGACAGGGATGAGCAGTACTTC. Protein: CASSPTDRDEQYF.

The chain recombines TRBV30 with TRBJ2-7, with 13 bases identical to TRBD2. Looked up from germline, CDR1 is GTSNPN and CDR2 is SVGIG (reference sequence). The trim removed 3 bases at V and 3 bases at J, leaving 5 bases unmatched. The CDR3 has 15 amino acids. As DNA, the CDR3 is TGTGCCTGGAGAACCGGGACTAGCGGGAACTACGAGCAGTACTTC. This gives the protein CAWRTGTSGNYEQYF.

V gene TRBV6-1 combines with J gene TRBJ2-3, with TRBD2 matching over 7 bases. V lost 7 bases and J lost 0; bases outside the gene matches: 7. Germline CDR1 reads MNHNS; CDR2 reads SASEGT. The CDR3 is 15 amino acids. For the CDR3, the DNA is TGTGCCAGCACACCTAGCGGAATAAGCACAGATACGCAGTATTTT. Translation: CASTPSGISTDTQYF.

This clone was observed a handful of times. The chain links TRBV7-9 to TRBJ2-3; 11 positions match TRBD2. From germline, CDR1 is SEHNR and CDR2 FQNEAQ (reference sequence). This CDR3 has 16 amino acids. V was pared by 0 bases and J by 8 bases, with 7 bases of the junction left unmatched. CDR3 region: CASSLASGRALATQYF. CDR3 DNA: TGTGCCAGCAGCTTAGCTAGCGGGAGGGCCCTGGCTACGCAGTATTTT. Variable domain in full (rest from reference TRBV7-9 and TRBJ2-3): DTGVSQNPRHKITKRGQNVTFRCDPISEHNRLYWYRQTLGQGPEFLTYFQNEAQLEKSRLLSDRFSAERPKGSFSTLEIQRTEQGDSAMYLCASSLASGRALATQYFGPGTRLTVL.

This chain links TRBV12-5 with TRBJ2-2, with 10 bases that match TRBD2. Trimming removed 6 bases from V and 1 base from J; junction bases left unmatched: 2. The germline V gene has CDR1 LGHNT and CDR2 FRNRAP. This CDR3 spans 15 amino acids. CDR3 residues: CASGRTSGNTGELFF. Written as DNA, the CDR3 is TGTGCTAGTGGACGGACTAGCGGGAACACCGGGGAGCTGTTTTTT.

In its sample, this clone was seen a few times. The V call is TRBV5-1, the J call TRBJ2-2; 8 bases match TRBD1. Per the germline V gene, CDR1 is SGHRS and CDR2 is YFSETQ. V lost 4 bases and J lost 6; bases outside the gene matches: 5. This CDR3 comprises 14 residues. The CDR3 loop is CASSADRAAGELFF. CDR3 DNA sequence: TGCGCCAGCAGCGCGGACAGGGCTGCCGGGGAGCTGTTTTTT.

The sample holds many counts of this clone. This chain uses TRBV30 with TRBJ2-1; 8 nucleotides agree with TRBD1. The CDR3 totals 12 residues. With V trimmed by 5 bases and J by 6 bases, 3 bases remained unmatched. CDR1 is GTSNPN, CDR2 SVGIG, per germline (reference sequence). CDR3 bases: TGTGCCTGGCAAACAGGGGGCAATGAGCAGTTCTTC. Protein product: CAWQTGGNEQFF.

The V gene is TRBV5-1, the J gene TRBJ2-2; 10 nucleotides line up with TRBD2. The trim removed 4 bases at V and 1 base at J, leaving 4 bases unmatched. Germline V gene data show CDR1 as SGHRS and CDR2 as YFSETQ. CDR3 length: 16 residues. Here the CDR3 reads CASSLWTSGNTGELFF. In DNA, the CDR3 is TGCGCCAGCAGCCTATGGACTAGCGGGAACACCGGGGAGCTGTTTTTT. The whole variable domain, filled in from reference TRBV5-1 and TRBJ2-2, reads KAGVTQTPRYLIKTRGQQVTLSCSPISGHRSVSWYQQTPGQGLQFLFEYFSETQRNKGNFPGRFSGRQFSNSRSEMNVSTLELGDSALYLCASSLWTSGNTGELFFGEGSRLTVL.

The chain joins TRBV5-1 to TRBJ1-1; 7 bases match TRBD1. V trimming: 4 bases; J trimming: 2 bases; junction bases outside the gene matches: 5. Germline CDR1 reads SGHRS; CDR2 reads YFSETQ. The CDR3 is 14 amino acids. The DNA for the CDR3 is TGCGCCAGCAGCGGGGGACAGCGCAACACTGAAGCTTTCTTT. The encoded protein is CASSGGQRNTEAFF.

The V gene is TRBV12-5, the J gene TRBJ1-1; maybe TRBD1 (5 bases). This CDR3 is built from 12 residues. Trimming shortened V by 8 bases and J by 5 bases, and 12 bases separated the two germline ends. Germline assignment: CDR1 LGHNT and CDR2 FRNRAP. The CDR3 reads CASRQGGTEAFF. DNA of the CDR3: TGTGCTAGTAGGCAGGGTGGAACTGAAGCTTTCTTT.

This clone was seen a handful of times. The V call is TRBV7-9, the J call TRBJ2-7; D remains ambiguous. Per the germline V gene, CDR1 is SEHNR and CDR2 is FQNEAQ (reference sequence). V lost 5 bases to trimming and J lost 2 bases, with 4 bases between them. There are 11 residues in the CDR3. CDR3 nucleotides: TGTGCCAGCAGCGACACCTACGAGCAGTACTTC. Translated: CASSDTYEQYF.

The chain employs TRBV5-4 and TRBJ2-2; TRBD2 matches at 8 bases. This CDR3 has 16 residues. V dropped 4 bases and J dropped 4; count of bases not matched to a gene: 9. In germline, CDR1 is SGHNT, CDR2 YYREEE (reference sequence). In DNA, the CDR3 is TGTGCCAGCAGCACCCCGGGGGGGTCGGGCACCGGGGAGCTGTTTTTT. This sequence encodes CASSTPGGSGTGELFF. Full variable domain (outside the CDR3, taken from reference TRBV5-4 and TRBJ2-2): ETGVTQSPTHLIKTRGQQVTLRCSSQSGHNTVSWYQQALGQGPQFIFQYYREEENGRGNFPPRFSGLQFPNYSSELNVNALELDDSALYLCASSTPGGSGTGELFFGEGSRLTVL.

This clone was seen a handful of times. The DNA of the CDR3 is TGCAGCGTTGAAGGACAGGGGGCTAATGGCGAGCAGTACTTC. The encoded protein is CSVEGQGANGEQYF. The genes are TRBV29-1 and TRBJ2-7; 10 nucleotides align to TRBD1. The CDR3 is made up of 14 amino acids. J was trimmed by 6 bases and V by 1 base; bases with no gene match: 6. Germline values: CDR1 SQVTM, CDR2 ANQGSEA.

This clone has a handful of counts. V is TRBV14 and J is TRBJ2-1; a possible D gene is TRBD2 (6 bases). Trimming cost V 3 bases and J 3 bases, with 15 bases left between them. The CDR3 has 16 residues. From germline, CDR1 is SGHDN and CDR2 FVKESK. As DNA, the CDR3 is TGTGCCAGCAGCCAGGGCACGGGAGTTTTCTACAATGAGCAGTTCTTC. It codes for CASSQGTGVFYNEQFF.